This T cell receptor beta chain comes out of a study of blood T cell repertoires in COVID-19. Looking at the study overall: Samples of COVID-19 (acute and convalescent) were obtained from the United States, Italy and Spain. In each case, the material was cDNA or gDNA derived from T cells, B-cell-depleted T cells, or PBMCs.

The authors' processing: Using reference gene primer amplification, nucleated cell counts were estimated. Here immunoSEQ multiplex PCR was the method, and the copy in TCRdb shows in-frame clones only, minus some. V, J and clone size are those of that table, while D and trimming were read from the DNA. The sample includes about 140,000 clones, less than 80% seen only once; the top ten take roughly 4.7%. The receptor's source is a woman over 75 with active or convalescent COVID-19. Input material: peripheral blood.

The CDR3 here is CASSSGQGGNSPLHF. The CDR3 coding sequence is TGTGCCAGCAGCTCAGGACAGGGGGGAAATTCACCCCTCCACTTT. The rearrangement joins TRBV7-2 to TRBJ1-6, with 10 positions matching TRBD1. V dropped 4 bases and J dropped 7; count of bases not matched to a gene: 4. Germline CDR1 SGHTA, CDR2 FQGNSA. CDR3 length: 15 residues.